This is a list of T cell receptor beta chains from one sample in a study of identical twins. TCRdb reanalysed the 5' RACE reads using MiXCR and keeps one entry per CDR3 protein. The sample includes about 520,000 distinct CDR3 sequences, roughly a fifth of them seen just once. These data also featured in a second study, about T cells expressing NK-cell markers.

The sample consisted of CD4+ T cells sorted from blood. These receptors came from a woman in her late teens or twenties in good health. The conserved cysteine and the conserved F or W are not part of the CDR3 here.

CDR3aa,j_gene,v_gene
SARDGLLTQY,TRBJ2-3,TRBV20-1
SARDSLAGAYEQY,TRBJ2-7,TRBV20-1
ASSLDIPGETQY,TRBJ2-5,TRBV5-1
SARFGGGPTGELF,TRBJ2-2,TRBV20-1
ATSDPGGRGDEQF,TRBJ2-1,TRBV24-1
AISLWRNEQF,TRBJ2-1,TRBV5-5
ASSEGQANTGELF,TRBJ2-2,TRBV2
SARVGPGQPQH,TRBJ1-5,TRBV20-1
ASSLRTGIIHPLH,TRBJ1-6,TRBV7-2
ASSQQGDGNQPQH,TRBJ1-5,TRBV7-2
SAHRPGTEHGYT,TRBJ1-2,TRBV20-1
AINGGQGAPTGDTQY,TRBJ2-3,TRBV10-3
ASSPRTGERGLEAF,TRBJ1-1,TRBV3-1